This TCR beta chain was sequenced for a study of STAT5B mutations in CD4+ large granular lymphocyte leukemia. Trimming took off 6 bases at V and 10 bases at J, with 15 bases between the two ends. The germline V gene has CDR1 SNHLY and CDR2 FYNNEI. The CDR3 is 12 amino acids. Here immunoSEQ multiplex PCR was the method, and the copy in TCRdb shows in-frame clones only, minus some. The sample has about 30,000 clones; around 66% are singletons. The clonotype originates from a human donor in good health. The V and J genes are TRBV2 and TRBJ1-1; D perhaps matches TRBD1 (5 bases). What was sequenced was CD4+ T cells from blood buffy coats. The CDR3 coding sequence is TGTGCCAGCAGGTGGGGGGAAGGGTTAGCTTTCTTT. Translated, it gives CASRWGEGLAFF.